One sample yielded the 16 T cell receptor beta chains listed below, sequenced in a study of T cells after yellow fever vaccination. Each CDR3 protein gets one entry after TCRdb re-called the 5' RACE reads with MiXCR. Of about 130,000 distinct CDR3 sequences listed, 7.4% are singletons. The sample consisted of CD4+ T cells sorted from PBMCs, taken less than 11 days after the first yellow fever vaccination. Receptors originate from a man younger than 30 who received the YFV17D yellow fever vaccine.

In this sample, this clonotype turned up many times. The chain joins TRBV20-1 to TRBJ2-7; 8 bases match TRBD2. Germline trimming cut 0 bases from V and 3 bases from J; bases unmatched to any gene: 7. The CDR3 covers 15 residues. Germline values: CDR1 DFQATT, CDR2 SNEGSKA (reference sequence). The CDR3 DNA follows: TGCAGTGCTAGAGATCCCGGGGGGGGAAACTACGAGCAGTACTTC. This sequence encodes CSARDPGGGNYEQYF.

This clonotype was seen repeatedly, ten times or more. The chain employs TRBV11-2 and TRBJ1-2, with D unresolved. Germline CDR1 is SGHAT and CDR2 is FQNNGV. Trimming took off 5 bases at V and 4 bases at J, with 23 bases between the two ends. This CDR3 spans 17 amino acids. CDR3 nucleotides: TGTGCCAGCAGCGCCGCTGGCCGAGGCAAGGGTGTCTATGGCTACACCTTC. It translates to CASSAAGRGKGVYGYTF.

This clonotype showed up many times. The chain links TRBV7-2 to TRBJ1-4; no clear D. The CDR3 sequence is 14 residues long. The germline V gene encodes CDR1 SGHTA and CDR2 FQGNSA. The V end lost 2 bases, the J end lost 6 bases, and 10 bases lay between the germline ends. CDR3 sequence reads: CASSLMGLDEKLFF. The CDR3, as DNA: TGTGCCAGCAGCTTAATGGGGTTGGATGAAAAACTGTTTTTT.

This chain uses TRBV9 with TRBJ2-2; maybe TRBD2 (5 bases). The CDR3 contains 15 residues. With 0 bases removed from V and 6 bases from J, the gap between germline ends came to 12 bases. Germline CDR1 SGDLS, CDR2 YYNGEE. The CDR3 DNA follows: TGTGCCAGCAGCGTAGATATAGGGAGTGCCGGGGAGCTGTTTTTT. Residues: CASSVDIGSAGELFF.

The sample holds many counts of this clonotype. The chain has TRBV4-2 and TRBJ2-2; D gene ambiguous. The length of the CDR3 is 15 residues. Germline V gives CDR1 LGHNA, CDR2 YNFKEQ. With 1 base removed from V and 7 bases from J, the gap between germline ends came to 13 bases. DNA for the CDR3: TGTGCCAGCAGCCAAGTCATCCGGGTGGGCGGGGAGCTGTTTTTT. Its translation: CASSQVIRVGGELFF.

Concerning this clonotype: A read error may be the cause here, since a much bigger clone is one base away. This chain connects TRBV6-5 to TRBJ2-3; no reliable D call. Germline CDR1 MNHEY, CDR2 SVGAGI. This CDR3 is 15 amino acids long. V shed 3 bases and J shed 6 bases, with 16 bases lying between them. In DNA, the CDR3 is TGTGCCAGCAGTTATCCCAGTTTTCGAATGGATACGCAGTATTTT. This translates into CASSYPSFRMDTQYF.

The sample holds many counts of this clonotype. This chain joins TRBV11-2 and TRBJ2-1; D is unresolved. CDR3 length: 17 residues. Germline V gene data show CDR1 as SGHAT and CDR2 as FQNNGV. The V end was cut by 0 bases, the J end by 2 bases, with 14 bases between. CDR3 coding DNA: TGTGCCAGCAGCTTAGACGGTCTATCCCCGCCCTACAATGAGCAGTTCTTC. This sequence encodes CASSLDGLSPPYNEQFF.

This clonotype has ten or more counts. The chain employs TRBV5-1 and TRBJ2-2, with D uncertain. Germline V CDR1 and CDR2: SGHRS, YFSETQ. This CDR3 comprises 15 residues. Trimming took 4 bases from V and 3 from J, leaving 13 bases between them. The CDR3 spells CASSRAPAHTGELFF. The CDR3, as DNA: TGCGCCAGCAGCCGAGCCCCGGCGCACACCGGGGAGCTGTTTTTT.

This clonotype was picked up many times. The chain recombines TRBV6-5 with TRBJ2-7, with D perhaps TRBD1 (6 bases). The V gene lost 2 bases and the J gene lost 5 bases, with 10 bases spanning the gap. The germline V gene has CDR1 MNHEY and CDR2 SVGAGI. This CDR3 is 13 amino acids long. CDR3 region: CASSYPNRDEQYV. The CDR3 region has the DNA TGTGCCAGCAGTTACCCGAACAGGGACGAGCAGTACGTC.

Ten or more counts support this clonotype. This chain uses TRBV2 with TRBJ1-1, with D possibly matching TRBD1 (5 bases). The CDR3 covers 13 residues. Trimming removed 11 bases from V and 2 bases from J, with 15 bases in between. CDR1 is SNHLY, CDR2 FYNNEI, per germline. In DNA, the CDR3 is TGTGCCGGGGGAACGCAGGCAAACACTGAAGCTTTCTTT. Its protein product is CAGGTQANTEAFF. The complete variable domain, with remaining parts taken from reference TRBV2 and TRBJ1-1, reads EPEVTQTPSHQVTQMGQEVILRCVPISNHLYFYWYRQILGQKVEFLVSFYNNEISEKSEIFDDQFSVERPDGSNFTLKIRSTKLEDSAMYFCAGGTQANTEAFFGQGTRLTVV.

This clonotype was observed many times. J is TRBJ2-7 and V is TRBV6-5; 8 bases fit TRBD2. V gave up 0 bases and J gave up 2 bases; unmatched junction bases: 9. Germline-derived CDR1 and CDR2 are MNHEY and SVGAGI. The CDR3 loop spans 17 amino acids. The CDR3 sequence is CASSYSERGPVTYEQYF. The DNA for the CDR3 is TGTGCCAGCAGTTACTCAGAGCGGGGGCCGGTCACCTACGAGCAGTACTTC.

This clonotype was recorded many times. As DNA, the CDR3 is TGTGCCAGCGCCGATACTAGCTCCTACGAGCAGTACGTC. Translated: CASADTSSYEQYV. The V call is TRBV7-8, the J call TRBJ2-7; a possible D gene is TRBD2 (5 bases). The CDR3 totals 13 residues. Trimming removed 8 bases at V and 0 bases at J, with 11 bases between. Per the germline V gene, CDR1 is SGHVS and CDR2 is FQNEAQ.

Many counts were recorded for this clonotype. V and J are TRBV10-3 and TRBJ1-1; 12 bases fit TRBD1. This CDR3 comprises 14 residues. J was trimmed by 1 base and V by 8 bases; bases with no gene match: 2. CDR1 and CDR2 from the germline V gene are ENHRY and SYGVKD. CDR3 nucleotides: TGTGCCATCGGGGGACAGGGGGCGAACACTGAAGCTTTCTTT. It translates to CAIGGQGANTEAFF.

This clonotype was observed many times. The rearrangement links TRBV5-1 to TRBJ2-3; 12 positions agree with TRBD2. The CDR3 contains 17 residues. Per the germline V gene, CDR1 is SGHRS and CDR2 is YFSETQ. Trimming removed 2 bases from V and 3 bases from J; junction bases left unmatched: 7. CDR3 DNA sequence: TGCGCCAGCAGCTTCCTAGCGGGGGGGCCGAGGACAGATACGCAGTATTTT. Protein product: CASSFLAGGPRTDTQYF.

This clonotype was seen at least ten times. The rearrangement joins TRBV12-3 or TRBV12-4 to TRBJ1-2; no reliable D call. Between the trimmed V and J ends, which lost 7 bases and 3 bases, there was a span of 18 bases. The CDR3 runs 15 residues. The CDR3 region has the DNA TGTGCCAGCACCTATGACCTTTTGCGGTACTATGGCTACACCTTC. It codes for CASTYDLLRYYGYTF.

This clonotype was recorded at least ten times. The chain links TRBV12-3 or TRBV12-4 to TRBJ2-3; D could derive from TRBD1 or TRBD2 (6 bases each). V was shortened by 7 bases and J by 2 bases, with 16 bases between the two germline ends. This CDR3 spans 15 amino acids. In DNA, the CDR3 is TGTGCCAGCACTCCTCCGGGGGCGGACACAGATACGCAGTATTTT. The encoded protein is CASTPPGADTDTQYF.